The TCR beta chain described here comes from a study of identical twins. Overall study results and limits: Conclusions were drawn cross-sectionally by statistical analysis, without following the same donors. Potential partial confounding of zero-insertion analyses by invariant MAIT and iNKT cells was noted. Where out-of-frame alpha sequences were twin-shared, they showed excess low generation probability.

The V end was cut by 4 bases, the J end by 5 bases, with 13 bases between. CDR1 is SGDLS, CDR2 YYNGEE, per germline. The CDR3 has 14 amino acids. Turning to this clonotype: The antigen remains undetermined.

TCRdb reanalysed the 5' RACE reads using MiXCR and keeps one entry per CDR3 protein. The sample has 460,000 or so distinct CDR3 sequences, 14% seen once. A further study also used this sample, focusing on yellow fever vaccine responses in identical twins.

The material sequenced was CD4+ T cells sorted from blood. The gene calls are TRBV9 and TRBJ2-1; D is perhaps TRBD2 (5 bases). This TCR came from a woman under 30 in good health. CDR3 region: CASSLRVGHNEQFF. Written as DNA, the CDR3 is TGTGCCAGCAGCTTGAGGGTAGGACACAATGAGCAGTTCTTC.